The next 29 T cell receptor beta chains were all read from a single sample in a study of OX40 agonist ivuxolimab in advanced cancers. The library was produced with the immunoSEQ multiplex PCR assay. As stored in TCRdb, this immuneACCESS dataset retains in-frame rearrangements with V and J assigned. A fraction of the clones does not appear; measured against another copy, unresolved V genes explain less than half of the discrepancy, and the remainder lacks a known reason. The sample records around 100,000 clones, about 91% of which are singletons. The ten largest clones capture 0.45% to 0.65% of the sample. The sequencing used CD4+ or CD8+ T cells sorted from blood, collected in a trial of the OX40 agonist ivuxolimab. The receptors derive from an adult with an advanced solid tumor such as melanoma, head and neck, liver or kidney cancer.

The chain links TRBV28 to TRBJ2-7; 11 bases align to TRBD2. The CDR3 sequence is 14 residues long. The germline V gene has CDR1 MDHEN and CDR2 SYDVKM. J lost 4 bases, V lost 9 bases, and 8 bases had no gene match. For the CDR3, the DNA is TGTGCCAGTAAAGAGACTAGCGGGATTTACGAGCAGTACTTC. Amino acids: CASKETSGIYEQYF.

The CDR3 nucleotides are TGTGCCAGCAGCAATCGCCAGGGAGGCACCGGGGAGCTGTTTTTT. Protein product: CASSNRQGGTGELFF. The gene calls are TRBV7-2 and TRBJ2-2; TRBD2 might be the D (6 bases). Looked up from germline, CDR1 is SGHTA and CDR2 is FQGNSA. V was clipped by 5 bases and J by 4 bases, with 14 bases between them. The CDR3 extends over 15 amino acids.

The chain has TRBV5-1 and TRBJ2-2; TRBD1 might be the D (5 bases). This CDR3 spans 15 amino acids. V lost 4 bases to trimming and J lost 4 bases, with 14 bases between them. CDR1 and CDR2 (germline): SGHRS, YFSETQ. The CDR3 spells CASSLGKTVTGELFF. Written as DNA, the CDR3 is TGCGCCAGCAGCCTGGGGAAGACAGTCACCGGGGAGCTGTTTTTT. Full variable domain (missing parts from reference TRBV5-1 and TRBJ2-2): KAGVTQTPRYLIKTRGQQVTLSCSPISGHRSVSWYQQTPGQGLQFLFEYFSETQRNKGNFPGRFSGRQFSNSRSEMNVSTLELGDSALYLCASSLGKTVTGELFFGEGSRLTVL.

This chain uses TRBV29-1 with TRBJ2-7; D is ambiguous. CDR1 SQVTM and CDR2 ANQGSEA come from the germline V gene. Deletions cut 4 bases from V and 3 bases from J, with 13 bases between. The CDR3 runs 13 residues. CDR3 protein: CSVVGKGSYEQYF. The CDR3 DNA is TGCAGCGTTGTAGGGAAGGGAAGCTACGAGCAGTACTTC.

This clone has just one count. The chain employs TRBV10-1 and TRBJ2-1; D is uncertain. This CDR3 spans 13 amino acids. The V gene's germline CDR1 is WNHNN and CDR2 SYGVQD (reference sequence). The germline V and J ends were trimmed by 3 bases and 11 bases, with 14 bases remaining between them. CDR3 nucleotide sequence: TGCGCCAGCAGTGAAATCGGCAGCCCCAAGCAGTTCTTC. The encoded protein is CASSEIGSPKQFF.

The rearrangement links TRBV2 to TRBJ2-5; unclear D gene. The germline gives CDR1 SNHLY, CDR2 FYNNEI. The CDR3 is 15 amino acids. With 1 base removed from V and 0 bases from J, the gap between germline ends came to 9 bases. The CDR3 spells CASSEGGLYQETQYF. As DNA, the CDR3 is TGTGCCAGCAGTGAAGGAGGATTGTACCAAGAGACCCAGTACTTC.

This clone appeared a few times. The chain uses TRBV7-9 and TRBJ2-2, with D perhaps TRBD2 (5 bases). Trimming pared 5 bases from V and 1 base from J, leaving 8 bases between. The CDR3 is made up of 14 amino acids. The germline V gene has CDR1 SEHNR and CDR2 FQNEAQ (reference sequence). This CDR3 is CASSRAVNTGELFF. The CDR3, as DNA: TGTGCCAGCAGCCGAGCGGTGAACACCGGGGAGCTGTTTTTT.

The chain employs TRBV11-2 and TRBJ2-1; D could derive from TRBD1 or TRBD2 (5 bases each). The CDR3 contains 15 residues. The V gene's germline CDR1 is SGHAT and CDR2 FQNNGV. Trimming pared 5 bases from V and 7 bases from J, leaving 18 bases between. CDR3 DNA sequence: TGTGCCAGCAGCCGACAATGGGGGAGTGGTAATGAGCAGTTCTTC. It translates to CASSRQWGSGNEQFF.

On this clone: A read error may produce the germline difference seen at one junction end. This chain connects TRBV7-7 to TRBJ2-2; weak D call: TRBD2 (6 bases). Germline CDR1 is SSHAT and CDR2 is FNYEAQ (reference sequence). The CDR3 runs to 13 residues. The chain's CDR3 is CASSLAEGGELFF. The CDR3 DNA reads as TGTGCTAGCAGCTTAGCGGAGGGGGGGGAGCTGTTTTTT.

The chain joins TRBV9 to TRBJ1-5; 7 nucleotides agree with TRBD1. The CDR3 spans 14 residues. The germline V gene encodes CDR1 SGDLS and CDR2 YYNGEE. Trimming removed 3 bases from V and 5 bases from J; junction bases left unmatched: 5. The CDR3 DNA is TGTGCCAGCAGCGCCACAGGGGTGGATCAGCCCCAGCATTTT. It specifies CASSATGVDQPQHF.

This chain uses TRBV7-9 with TRBJ1-2; TRBD1 is a possible D gene (6 bases). CDR1 SEHNR and CDR2 FQNEAQ come from the germline V gene (reference sequence). The CDR3 totals 14 residues. V shed 1 base and J shed 4 bases, with 10 bases lying between them. CDR3 in amino acids: CASSLDVRGYGYTF. Here the CDR3 DNA reads TGTGCCAGCAGCTTAGATGTCAGGGGCTATGGCTACACCTTC.

This clone was seen a single time. This chain joins TRBV5-1 and TRBJ2-7; the match to TRBD2 covers 12 bases. CDR1 SGHRS and CDR2 YFSETQ come from the germline V gene. Germline trimming cut 0 bases from V and 2 bases from J; bases unmatched to any gene: 6. The CDR3 extends over 17 amino acids. The CDR3 sequence is CASSLALAGGPPYEQYF. Written as DNA, the CDR3 is TGCGCCAGCAGCTTGGCCCTAGCGGGAGGGCCCCCCTACGAGCAGTACTTC.

V gene TRBV6-6 combines with J gene TRBJ2-3; no clear D. The CDR3 length is 12 residues. The germline V and J ends were trimmed by 2 bases and 5 bases, with 5 bases remaining between them. The germline V gene encodes CDR1 MNHNY and CDR2 SVGAGI (reference sequence). The CDR3 nucleotides read TGTGCCAGCAGTTACGACGTAGATACGCAGTATTTT. Its protein is CASSYDVDTQYF.

The chain combines TRBV14 with TRBJ2-1, with 10 bases identical to TRBD2. The CDR3 sequence is 18 residues long. Germline-derived CDR1 and CDR2 are SGHDN and FVKESK. Trimming at V came to 4 bases and at J to 5 bases, leaving 14 bases not matched to a gene. CDR3 nucleotides: TGTGCCAGCAGCCTCCGGACAGGGACTAGCGTACTCGACAATGAGCAGTTCTTC. Its protein product is CASSLRTGTSVLDNEQFF.

The chain recombines TRBV5-1 with TRBJ2-2; D unresolved. The CDR3 loop spans 14 amino acids. The V gene lost 0 bases and the J gene lost 3 bases, with 6 bases spanning the gap. Germline assignment: CDR1 SGHRS and CDR2 YFSETQ. The CDR3 DNA reads as TGCGCCAGCAGCTTGGGGGTTGACACCGGGGAGCTGTTTTTT. Its protein product is CASSLGVDTGELFF.

This chain connects TRBV4-3 to TRBJ2-1; D may correspond to TRBD1 or TRBD2 (5 bases each). The germline V gene encodes CDR1 LGHNA and CDR2 YSLEER. The CDR3 has 13 amino acids. V lost 1 base and J 9 bases, leaving 10 bases between the germline ends. The CDR3 reads CASSQVSGTEQFF. The CDR3 DNA sequence: TGCGCCAGCAGCCAAGTGTCCGGGACTGAGCAGTTCTTC.

The chain employs TRBV19 and TRBJ2-1; D is ambiguous. The CDR3 has 17 residues. Per germline, CDR1 LNHDA and CDR2 SQIVND (reference sequence). V lost 1 base, J lost 1 base, and 14 bases lay in between. In DNA form, the CDR3 reads TGTGCCAGTAGTATAGTAAGGAAGGGCTTTTCCTACAATGAGCAGTTCTTC. Amino acids: CASSIVRKGFSYNEQFF.

The chain combines TRBV18 with TRBJ2-3, with D unresolved. The germline V gene encodes CDR1 KGHSH and CDR2 LQKENI. There are 15 residues in the CDR3. V dropped 2 bases and J dropped 0 bases, with 9 bases sitting between them. The CDR3: CASSPSSSSTDTQYF. CDR3 DNA: TGTGCCAGCTCACCATCGAGCAGTAGCACAGATACGCAGTATTTT.

This sequence joins TRBV7-2 and TRBJ2-1; 12 bases line up with TRBD2. With V trimmed by 4 bases and J by 8 bases, 3 bases remained unmatched. CDR1 and CDR2 (germline): SGHTA, FQGNSA. There are 14 residues in the CDR3. The CDR3 here is CASSSTSGSDEQFF. CDR3 DNA sequence: TGTGCCAGCAGCTCGACTAGCGGGAGCGATGAGCAGTTCTTC.

The chain couples TRBV6-1 to TRBJ1-5, with unresolved D. Germline assignment: CDR1 MNHNS and CDR2 SASEGT. The germline V and J ends were trimmed by 4 bases and 4 bases, with 20 bases remaining between them. This CDR3 spans 17 amino acids. CDR3 loop: CASSVGRLARGNQPQHF. The CDR3 DNA follows: TGTGCCAGCAGTGTGGGAAGATTGGCACGAGGGAATCAGCCCCAGCATTTT.

This clone occurred a few times. The chain combines TRBV15 with TRBJ2-7, with D maybe TRBD1 (5 bases). CDR1 is LNHNV and CDR2 is YYDKDF in the germline V gene (reference sequence). V shed 0 bases and J shed 6 bases, with 9 bases lying between them. The CDR3 extends over 13 amino acids. Here the CDR3 DNA reads TGTGCCACCAGCAGAGAAGACAGCCTCGAGCAGTACTTC. Its translation: CATSREDSLEQYF.

The chain employs TRBV18 and TRBJ1-1; D unresolved. V was pared by 3 bases and J by 2 bases, with 10 bases between. This CDR3 comprises 14 residues. Germline CDR1 reads KGHSH; CDR2 reads LQKENI. CDR3 residues: CASSPTTLNTEAFF. The CDR3 DNA is TGTGCCAGCTCACCGACGACACTTAACACTGAAGCTTTCTTT.

J is TRBJ1-3 and V is TRBV2; TRBD1 aligns across 8 bases. Germline V CDR1 and CDR2: SNHLY, FYNNEI. The CDR3 totals 15 residues. Germline trimming cut 6 bases from V and 4 bases from J; bases unmatched to any gene: 8. The CDR3, as DNA: TGTGCCAGCAGGACTACAGGGGGTCAAGGAAACACCATATATTTT. Translated, it gives CASRTTGGQGNTIYF.

V and J are TRBV15 and TRBJ2-5; D is perhaps TRBD2 (6 bases). The germline V gene has CDR1 LNHNV and CDR2 YYDKDF (reference sequence). V was clipped by 6 bases and J by 4 bases, with 21 bases between them. This CDR3 has 16 residues. Written as DNA, the CDR3 is TGTGCCACCAGATCCGGGGGTGGAGGCGGAAGAGAGACCCAGTACTTC. It codes for CATRSGGGGGRETQYF.

The chain employs TRBV4-2 and TRBJ2-1; D is unclear. This CDR3 is built from 16 residues. Trimming pared 0 bases from V and 5 bases from J, leaving 14 bases between. From germline, CDR1 is LGHNA and CDR2 YNFKEQ. CDR3 sequence reads: CASSQEGLASNNEQFF. CDR3 coding DNA: TGTGCCAGCAGCCAAGAGGGGTTGGCTAGTAACAATGAGCAGTTCTTC.

V usage is TRBV7-2 and J usage is TRBJ2-7; either TRBD1 or TRBD2 may supply D (5 bases each). Germline values: CDR1 SGHTA, CDR2 FQGNSA. V lost 3 bases to trimming and J lost 6 bases, with 27 bases between them. The CDR3 consists of 18 residues. The CDR3 nucleotides read TGTGCCAGCAGCTTCTATTACAGGACTCACAAGGTACCTCTCGAGCAGTACTTC. Residues: CASSFYYRTHKVPLEQYF.

V gene TRBV19 combines with J gene TRBJ2-4, with D tentatively TRBD2 (6 bases). Germline V gene data show CDR1 as LNHDA and CDR2 as SQIVND (reference sequence). V lost 8 bases, J lost 0 bases, and 26 bases lay in between. This CDR3 is built from 19 residues. CDR3 region: CASSHTTRETGIAKNIQYF. In DNA, the CDR3 is TGTGCCAGTTCCCATACGACTAGAGAAACTGGAATAGCCAAAAACATTCAGTACTTC.

The chain couples TRBV11-3 to TRBJ2-1, with D tentatively TRBD2 (5 bases). The CDR3 is made up of 17 amino acids. Germline V gives CDR1 SGHNT, CDR2 YENEEA. V was cut by 5 bases and J by 6 bases, with 23 bases left in between. CDR3 sequence (DNA): TGTGCCAGCAGCCCCCTGGTGAAGCGGTATGGCCTCAATGAGCAGTTCTTC. It specifies CASSPLVKRYGLNEQFF.

The V and J genes are TRBV6-1 and TRBJ2-2, with TRBD2 identical over 7 bases. Germline assignment: CDR1 MNHNS and CDR2 SASEGT. J lost 5 bases, V lost 4 bases, and 10 bases had no gene match. CDR3 length equals 16 residues. CDR3 in amino acids: CASSVGGRKNTGELFF. CDR3 nucleotide sequence: TGTGCCAGCAGTGTAGGCGGGAGAAAGAATACCGGGGAGCTGTTTTTT.